This passage covers 32 T cell receptor beta chains from one sample sequenced in a study of tumor-infiltrating lymphocytes in localized non-small cell lung cancer. The data were produced by immunoSEQ multiplex PCR, yet TCRdb's version contains in-frame clones alone and is incomplete. This sample yields about 7,400 clones, of which roughly three quarters are seen a single time; roughly 5% belongs to the top ten. The sample was uninvolved lung tissue not adjacent to the tumor. The source is a human donor with non-small cell lung cancer.

The chain recombines TRBV5-1 with TRBJ2-3; no clear D gene. Looked up from germline, CDR1 is SGHRS and CDR2 is YFSETQ. Deletions cut 2 bases from V and 5 bases from J, with 6 bases between. The CDR3 is 12 amino acids. This CDR3 reads CASSFRIDTQYF. CDR3 DNA: TGCGCCAGCAGCTTTCGGATAGATACGCAGTATTTT.

V and J are TRBV30 and TRBJ2-5, with D possibly TRBD2 on 5 matching bases. Germline values: CDR1 GTSNPN, CDR2 SVGIG (reference sequence). This CDR3 has 13 amino acids. V lost 0 bases to trimming and J lost 2 bases, with 7 bases between them. Written as DNA, the CDR3 is TGTGCCTGGAGTGTTACGGGACAAGAGACCCAGTACTTC. This codes for CAWSVTGQETQYF.

J is TRBJ1-5 and V is TRBV28; D unresolved. V gave up 4 bases and J gave up 2 bases, with 6 bases separating them. The germline gives CDR1 MDHEN, CDR2 SYDVKM. The CDR3 sequence is 13 residues long. CDR3 nucleotides: TGTGCCAGCAGTTATAGCGGCAATCAGCCCCAGCATTTT. This translates into CASSYSGNQPQHF. Complete variable domain (other parts from reference TRBV28 and TRBJ1-5): DVKVTQSSRYLVKRTGEKVFLECVQDMDHENMFWYRQDPGLGLRLIYFSYDVKMKEKGDIPEGYSVSREKKERFSLILESASTNQTSMYLCASSYSGNQPQHFGDGTRLSIL.

The gene calls are TRBV6-5 and TRBJ2-7; D call uncertain. Deletions cut 5 bases from V and 1 base from J, with 6 bases between. The CDR3 spans 12 residues. Germline V gene sequence: CDR1 MNHEY, CDR2 SVGAGI. DNA for the CDR3: TGTGCCAGCAGTGACCCATCCTACGAGCAGTACTTC. This sequence encodes CASSDPSYEQYF.

V and J are TRBV28 and TRBJ1-5; 8 nucleotides line up with TRBD1. Germline loops: CDR1 MDHEN, CDR2 SYDVKM. The CDR3 runs 14 residues. Trimming at V came to 4 bases and at J to 7 bases, leaving 6 bases not matched to a gene. CDR3 loop: CASSSGGAGQPQHF. The CDR3 DNA sequence: TGTGCCAGCAGTTCAGGGGGCGCGGGCCAGCCCCAGCATTTT.

The CDR3 region has the DNA TGCGCCAGCAGCTTGTTGACCGAATATGGCTACACCTTC. Translated, it gives CASSLLTEYGYTF. This chain links TRBV5-1 with TRBJ1-2; D gene unclear. Germline CDR1 and CDR2: SGHRS and YFSETQ. V was pared by 1 base and J by 5 bases, with 9 bases between. The CDR3 is made up of 13 amino acids.

This chain uses TRBV30 with TRBJ1-2, with D tentatively TRBD1 (6 bases). Per the germline V gene, CDR1 is GTSNPN and CDR2 is SVGIG (reference sequence). CDR3 length: 15 residues. Trimming stripped 5 bases from V and 2 bases from J, with 18 bases between. CDR3 residues: CAWGEMTGANYGYTF. The CDR3 coding sequence is TGTGCCTGGGGTGAAATGACAGGAGCCAACTATGGCTACACCTTC.

The chain couples TRBV28 to TRBJ1-5; D remains ambiguous. The CDR3 totals 13 residues. V was shortened by 7 bases and J by 2 bases, with 9 bases between the two germline ends. Germline V gene data show CDR1 as MDHEN and CDR2 as SYDVKM. The CDR3 coding sequence is TGTGCCAGCACCCATGATGGCAATCAGCCCCAGCATTTT. Translating gives CASTHDGNQPQHF. The full variable domain, rest sourced from reference TRBV28 and TRBJ1-5, is DVKVTQSSRYLVKRTGEKVFLECVQDMDHENMFWYRQDPGLGLRLIYFSYDVKMKEKGDIPEGYSVSREKKERFSLILESASTNQTSMYLCASTHDGNQPQHFGDGTRLSIL.

The genes are TRBV9 and TRBJ2-3; unclear D gene. Trimming left V 0 bases short and J 1 base short, with 6 bases between. The germline V gene has CDR1 SGDLS and CDR2 YYNGEE. The CDR3 has 14 amino acids. CDR3 sequence (DNA): TGTGCCAGCAGCGTAGGGGCTGGCACAGATACGCAGTATTTT. It is translated as CASSVGAGTDTQYF.

The V call is TRBV7-3, the J call TRBJ2-5; 9 bases map to TRBD2. With 5 bases clipped from V and 3 bases from J, the junction kept 7 bases outside the gene matches. The CDR3 extends over 15 amino acids. Per the germline V gene, CDR1 is SGHTA and CDR2 is FQGTGA. CDR3 coding DNA: TGTGCCAGCAGCCCTGGGACTAGCCAGGAAGAGACCCAGTACTTC. Translated, it gives CASSPGTSQEETQYF.

V gene TRBV7-2 combines with J gene TRBJ2-5; D is undetermined. Germline CDR1 is SGHTA and CDR2 is FQGNSA. This CDR3 is built from 13 residues. The V end was cut by 5 bases, the J end by 4 bases, with 11 bases between. The CDR3 nucleotides read TGTGCCAGCAGCCTTAGCAGGCGAGAGACCCAGTACTTC. Protein sequence: CASSLSRRETQYF. The full variable domain, in which reference TRBV7-2 and TRBJ2-5 provide the parts outside the CDR3, is GAGVSQSPSNKVTEKGKDVELRCDPISGHTALYWYRQSLGQGLEFLIYFQGNSAPDKSGLPSDRFSAERTGGSVSTLTIQRTQQEDSAVYLCASSLSRRETQYFGPGTRLLVL.

The chain combines TRBV7-7 with TRBJ1-3, with TRBD1 matching 9 bases. CDR1 SSHAT and CDR2 FNYEAQ come from the germline V gene (reference sequence). CDR3 length: 17 residues. Germline trimming cut 5 bases from V and 6 bases from J; bases unmatched to any gene: 14. The CDR3 loop reads CASSDREGQGQKNTIYF. DNA for the CDR3: TGTGCCAGCAGCGATAGGGAGGGACAGGGCCAAAAAAACACCATATATTTT.

This clone was counted a single time. V gene TRBV28 combines with J gene TRBJ2-7; a possible D gene is TRBD2 (5 bases). The ends were cut back, 6 bases at V and 4 bases at J, with 13 bases in the middle. Germline CDR1 is MDHEN and CDR2 is SYDVKM. The CDR3 is 13 amino acids. The CDR3 sequence is CASSPAAVYEQYF. The CDR3 DNA reads TGTGCCAGCAGCCCAGCGGCCGTGTACGAGCAGTACTTC.

This clone has only one observation. The genes are TRBV11-2 and TRBJ2-5; 11 nucleotides agree with TRBD1. This CDR3 is built from 14 residues. CDR1 is SGHAT and CDR2 is FQNNGV in the germline V gene. V dropped 1 base and J dropped 5; count of bases not matched to a gene: 0. The CDR3 sequence is CASSLGTGGETQYF. In nucleotides, the CDR3 is TGTGCCAGCAGCTTAGGGACAGGGGGCGAGACCCAGTACTTC.

With regard to this clone: This same CDR3 is encoded by further DNA sequences in the sample. J is TRBJ2-3 and V is TRBV30; TRBD2 agrees at 11 bases. This CDR3 region has 15 residues. V dropped 1 base and J dropped 4; count of bases not matched to a gene: 4. The germline V gene has CDR1 GTSNPN and CDR2 SVGIG (reference sequence). CDR3 sequence (DNA): TGTGCCTGGAGTGGGTTAGCGGGGGGGGCAGATACGCAGTATTTT. Encoded protein: CAWSGLAGGADTQYF.

The genes are TRBV9 and TRBJ2-1; D is uncertain. CDR1 and CDR2 (germline): SGDLS, YYNGEE. Deletions cut 0 bases from V and 0 bases from J, with 7 bases between. CDR3 size: 15 residues. This CDR3 reads CASSVVATSYNEQFF. In DNA, the CDR3 is TGTGCCAGCAGCGTAGTCGCAACCTCCTACAATGAGCAGTTCTTC.

This clone was detected a few times. The genes are TRBV10-3 and TRBJ1-3; D is unclear. Germline-derived CDR1 and CDR2 are ENHRY and SYGVKD. CDR3 length: 12 amino acids. V lost 10 bases to trimming and J lost 0 bases, with 7 bases between them. The CDR3 here is CATQVSGNTIYF. CDR3 DNA sequence: TGTGCCACGCAGGTCTCTGGAAACACCATATATTTT.

The chain uses TRBV5-5 and TRBJ2-7; 16 bases map to TRBD2. Germline CDR1 and CDR2: SGHKS and YYEKEE (reference sequence). Unmatched junction bases numbered 3, after V lost 5 bases and J lost 7 bases. This CDR3 is built from 14 residues. The CDR3 sequence is CASRGTSGREEQYF. CDR3 bases: TGTGCCAGCAGGGGGACTAGCGGGAGGGAGGAGCAGTACTTC.

The genes are TRBV27 and TRBJ1-2, with 8 bases aligning to TRBD1. The CDR3 covers 13 residues. CDR1 MNHEY and CDR2 SMNVEV come from the germline V gene (reference sequence). The junction had 6 bases not matched to a gene; V was cut back by 4 bases and J by 8 bases. The CDR3 region has the DNA TGTGCCAGCAGTTCTGGACAGGGCTTAGGCTACACCTTC. Protein: CASSSGQGLGYTF.

The CDR3 nucleotides are TGTGCCAGCAGTAAAGGACAGGGAAAGTACTTC. This codes for CASSKGQGKYF. The J gene is TRBJ2-7, the V gene TRBV27; 8 nucleotides agree with TRBD1. The germline CDR1 and CDR2 sequences are MNHEY and SMNVEV (reference sequence). V shed 5 bases, J shed 11 bases, and the junction held 5 bases outside the gene matches. The CDR3 has 11 residues.

The rearrangement joins TRBV6-1 to TRBJ1-2; 7 nucleotides align to TRBD1. Germline CDR1 and CDR2: MNHNS and SASEGT. J gave up 6 bases and V 6 bases, and 7 bases lay outside the gene matches. This CDR3 is 13 amino acids long. The DNA for the CDR3 is TGTGCCAGCAGCGAGGGACAGACGGATGGCTACACCTTC. It translates to CASSEGQTDGYTF.

V and J are TRBV11-3 and TRBJ2-3, with D possibly being TRBD2 (5 bases). V was cut by 5 bases and J by 2 bases, with 8 bases left in between. This CDR3 comprises 13 residues. Looked up from germline, CDR1 is SGHNT and CDR2 is YENEEA. CDR3 sequence reads: CASSLGLTDTQYF. CDR3 bases: TGTGCCAGCAGCCTTGGACTCACAGATACGCAGTATTTT.

CDR3 loop: CASSSQGGDGTEAFF. The CDR3 region has the DNA TGTGCCAGTAGTTCGCAGGGGGGGGATGGGACTGAAGCTTTCTTT. The V gene is TRBV19, the J gene TRBJ1-1, with 7 nucleotides matching TRBD1. This CDR3 comprises 15 residues. V gave up 5 bases and J gave up 5 bases; unmatched junction bases: 11. Germline assignment: CDR1 LNHDA and CDR2 SQIVND (reference sequence).

This chain connects TRBV7-9 to TRBJ2-7; the D is unclear. V lost 5 bases and J 3 bases, leaving 14 bases between the germline ends. This CDR3 is built from 14 residues. Germline V CDR1 and CDR2: SEHNR, FQNEAQ (reference sequence). The DNA for the CDR3 is TGTGCCAGCAGCCCGCCCGCCAGAGACTACGAGCAGTACTTC. Encoded protein: CASSPPARDYEQYF.

This chain joins TRBV6-5 and TRBJ1-1; the match to TRBD1 covers 10 bases. The V gene end was trimmed by 7 bases and the J gene end by 1 base; junction bases not matched to a gene: 6. CDR1 is MNHEY, CDR2 SVGAGI, per germline. CDR3 length: 15 residues. The CDR3 sequence: CASNRQGAANTEAFF. The CDR3 DNA follows: TGTGCCAGCAATAGACAGGGGGCGGCGAACACTGAAGCTTTCTTT.

This rearrangement joins TRBV7-8 to TRBJ2-7, with 7 bases aligning to TRBD1. V was pared by 2 bases and J by 5 bases, with 6 bases of the junction left unmatched. The CDR3 extends over 14 amino acids. Germline V lookup: CDR1 SGHVS, CDR2 FQNEAQ. The CDR3 DNA sequence: TGTGCCAGCAGCTTAAAACCAGGGGGAAACGAGCAGTACTTC. Its translation: CASSLKPGGNEQYF. The full variable domain, its missing parts supplied by reference TRBV7-8 and TRBJ2-7, is GAGVSQSPRYKVAKRGQDVALRCDPISGHVSLFWYQQALGQGPEFLTYFQNEAQLDKSGLPSDRFFAERPEGSVSTLKIQRTQQEDSAVYLCASSLKPGGNEQYFGPGTRLTVT.

This clone was picked up one time. The rearrangement links TRBV23-1 to TRBJ2-1, with a possible D match to TRBD2 (6 bases). TRBV23-1 carries the ORF label, with uncertain function. Trimming removed 0 bases from V and 8 bases from J, with 17 bases in between. The CDR3 covers 16 residues. The DNA of the CDR3 is TGCGCCAGCAGTCAATCGGGGCGGGTGGGGGAGGATGAGCAGTTCTTC. Its translation: CASSQSGRVGEDEQFF.

The CDR3 here is CASSVAGTRYEQYF. The CDR3 DNA sequence: TGTGCCAGCAGTGTGGCAGGGACTCGCTACGAGCAGTACTTC. This chain connects TRBV6-1 to TRBJ2-7, with D maybe TRBD2 (6 bases). The CDR3 is made up of 14 amino acids. V was shortened by 4 bases and J by 3 bases, with 13 bases between the two germline ends. Germline CDR1 and CDR2: MNHNS and SASEGT.

The rearrangement joins TRBV5-1 to TRBJ1-3, with D uncertain. Germline CDR1 reads SGHRS; CDR2 reads YFSETQ. The CDR3 is made up of 12 amino acids. V dropped 1 base and J dropped 4 bases, with 3 bases sitting between them. This CDR3 reads CASSLTGNTIYF. In DNA form, the CDR3 reads TGCGCCAGCAGCTTGACAGGAAACACCATATATTTT.

For this clone: This same CDR3 is encoded by further DNA sequences in the sample. The rearrangement links TRBV19 to TRBJ1-5; D perhaps matches TRBD1 (5 bases). Looked up from germline, CDR1 is LNHDA and CDR2 is SQIVND (reference sequence). This CDR3 contains 12 residues. Trimming removed 6 bases from V and 2 bases from J, with 5 bases in between. CDR3 DNA sequence: TGTGCCAGTAGGGGGGGCAATCAGCCCCAGCATTTT. Protein product: CASRGGNQPQHF.

The chain uses TRBV5-1 and TRBJ1-1, with D possibly matching TRBD1 (6 bases). CDR1 and CDR2 (germline): SGHRS, YFSETQ. V shed 1 base and J shed 3 bases, with 22 bases lying between them. There are 18 residues in the CDR3. In DNA, the CDR3 is TGCGCCAGCAGCTTGAGGCCCAGGGGCGGGAGTACAGACACTGAAGCTTTCTTT. It encodes CASSLRPRGGSTDTEAFF.

The chain is built from TRBV27 and TRBJ2-7, with D tentatively TRBD2 (6 bases). Trimming shortened V by 2 bases and J by 2 bases, and 10 bases separated the two germline ends. This CDR3 contains 14 residues. CDR1 MNHEY and CDR2 SMNVEV come from the germline V gene (reference sequence). This CDR3 reads CASSLGGYPYEQYF. CDR3 in DNA: TGTGCCAGCAGTTTAGGGGGGTATCCCTACGAGCAGTACTTC.